The clone carrying this T cell receptor (beta chain) has a count of ten or more. This entry is derived from a study of molecular identifiers for immune sequencing clone quantification. The CDR3 has 18 residues. V shed 4 bases, J shed 2 bases, and the junction held 9 bases outside the gene matches. Germline CDR1 is MDHEN and CDR2 is SYDVKM. TCRdb used MiXCR to reprocess the PCR reads, holding one entry per CDR3 protein. Of about 630,000 distinct CDR3 sequences in the sample, over 25% were seen once. The chain recombines TRBV28 with TRBJ2-3; 13 nucleotides line up with TRBD2. This TCR derives from a human donor in good health. Some libraries in this study had Jurkat cell RNA spiked in. Material: naive CD8+ T cells from blood, with Jurkat cell RNA spiked in. Specified subset: FACS-sorted CD8+CD4-CCR7+CD45RA+ naive T cells. The CDR3 here is CASSSPLAGGSPTDTQYF. In nucleotides, the CDR3 is TGTGCCAGCAGTTCCCCACTAGCGGGAGGGTCCCCCACAGATACGCAGTATTTT.